This TCR beta chain came from a study of T cell responses to AZD1222 COVID-19 vaccine. Overall study findings and caveats: It should be noted that donors were predominantly white British and more often female, and clonal diversity was possibly underestimated. Receipt of two AZD1222 doses was followed by a rise in Spike-specific TCR breadth and depth.

Method: immunoSEQ multiplex PCR; TCRdb's copy keeps in-frame clones and lacks some. The sample holds about 76,000 clones, roughly 80% seen once. Note on this clone: Its antigen is unknown.

The receptor was isolated from an adult who received the MenACWY meningococcal vaccine as a control. This sample comprised peripheral blood, obtained 28 days after the second dose of the MenACWY control vaccine.

The CDR3 here is CASSESGARTEAFF. CDR3 nucleotides: TGTGCCAGCAGTGAGTCGGGGGCTAGGACTGAAGCTTTCTTT. The V and J genes are TRBV2 and TRBJ1-1; a possible D gene is TRBD1 (6 bases). CDR1 is SNHLY, CDR2 FYNNEI, per germline. This CDR3 region has 14 residues. Trimming removed 3 bases at V and 5 bases at J, with 13 bases between.